This entry concerns a single T cell receptor (beta chain). What it recognizes is unknown. The V end was cut by 5 bases, the J end by 4 bases, with 19 bases between. Germline V lookup: CDR1 KGHDR, CDR2 SFDVKD. This CDR3 contains 16 residues. The data are from a study of T cell responses to AZD1222 COVID-19 vaccine. Study results and caveats: Regions 160-218 and 743-854 dominated among vaccine-associated CD4 TCRs spanning spike. Only 6 or 7 people who got AZD1222 tested seropositive at baseline. Females outnumbered males among donors, who were mostly white British; clonal diversity was possibly underestimated. Per reports, nearly half of all spike-specific TCRs target regions that are unmutated in variants.

Assay used: immunoSEQ multiplex PCR; TCRdb lists only in-frame clones, some missing. This repertoire shows 60,000 to 75,000 clones, roughly nine tenths found once; its top ten account for around 30%. The V call is TRBV24-1, the J call TRBJ2-5, with D perhaps matching TRBD1 or TRBD2 (5 bases each). This sample comprised peripheral blood, obtained 28 days after the second AZD1222 dose. The sequence was collected from an adult who received the AZD1222 COVID-19 vaccine. CDR3 sequence (DNA): TGTGCCACCAGTGCTTCGGGGCCCGCGGATAGAGAGACCCAGTACTTC. Its translation: CATSASGPADRETQYF.